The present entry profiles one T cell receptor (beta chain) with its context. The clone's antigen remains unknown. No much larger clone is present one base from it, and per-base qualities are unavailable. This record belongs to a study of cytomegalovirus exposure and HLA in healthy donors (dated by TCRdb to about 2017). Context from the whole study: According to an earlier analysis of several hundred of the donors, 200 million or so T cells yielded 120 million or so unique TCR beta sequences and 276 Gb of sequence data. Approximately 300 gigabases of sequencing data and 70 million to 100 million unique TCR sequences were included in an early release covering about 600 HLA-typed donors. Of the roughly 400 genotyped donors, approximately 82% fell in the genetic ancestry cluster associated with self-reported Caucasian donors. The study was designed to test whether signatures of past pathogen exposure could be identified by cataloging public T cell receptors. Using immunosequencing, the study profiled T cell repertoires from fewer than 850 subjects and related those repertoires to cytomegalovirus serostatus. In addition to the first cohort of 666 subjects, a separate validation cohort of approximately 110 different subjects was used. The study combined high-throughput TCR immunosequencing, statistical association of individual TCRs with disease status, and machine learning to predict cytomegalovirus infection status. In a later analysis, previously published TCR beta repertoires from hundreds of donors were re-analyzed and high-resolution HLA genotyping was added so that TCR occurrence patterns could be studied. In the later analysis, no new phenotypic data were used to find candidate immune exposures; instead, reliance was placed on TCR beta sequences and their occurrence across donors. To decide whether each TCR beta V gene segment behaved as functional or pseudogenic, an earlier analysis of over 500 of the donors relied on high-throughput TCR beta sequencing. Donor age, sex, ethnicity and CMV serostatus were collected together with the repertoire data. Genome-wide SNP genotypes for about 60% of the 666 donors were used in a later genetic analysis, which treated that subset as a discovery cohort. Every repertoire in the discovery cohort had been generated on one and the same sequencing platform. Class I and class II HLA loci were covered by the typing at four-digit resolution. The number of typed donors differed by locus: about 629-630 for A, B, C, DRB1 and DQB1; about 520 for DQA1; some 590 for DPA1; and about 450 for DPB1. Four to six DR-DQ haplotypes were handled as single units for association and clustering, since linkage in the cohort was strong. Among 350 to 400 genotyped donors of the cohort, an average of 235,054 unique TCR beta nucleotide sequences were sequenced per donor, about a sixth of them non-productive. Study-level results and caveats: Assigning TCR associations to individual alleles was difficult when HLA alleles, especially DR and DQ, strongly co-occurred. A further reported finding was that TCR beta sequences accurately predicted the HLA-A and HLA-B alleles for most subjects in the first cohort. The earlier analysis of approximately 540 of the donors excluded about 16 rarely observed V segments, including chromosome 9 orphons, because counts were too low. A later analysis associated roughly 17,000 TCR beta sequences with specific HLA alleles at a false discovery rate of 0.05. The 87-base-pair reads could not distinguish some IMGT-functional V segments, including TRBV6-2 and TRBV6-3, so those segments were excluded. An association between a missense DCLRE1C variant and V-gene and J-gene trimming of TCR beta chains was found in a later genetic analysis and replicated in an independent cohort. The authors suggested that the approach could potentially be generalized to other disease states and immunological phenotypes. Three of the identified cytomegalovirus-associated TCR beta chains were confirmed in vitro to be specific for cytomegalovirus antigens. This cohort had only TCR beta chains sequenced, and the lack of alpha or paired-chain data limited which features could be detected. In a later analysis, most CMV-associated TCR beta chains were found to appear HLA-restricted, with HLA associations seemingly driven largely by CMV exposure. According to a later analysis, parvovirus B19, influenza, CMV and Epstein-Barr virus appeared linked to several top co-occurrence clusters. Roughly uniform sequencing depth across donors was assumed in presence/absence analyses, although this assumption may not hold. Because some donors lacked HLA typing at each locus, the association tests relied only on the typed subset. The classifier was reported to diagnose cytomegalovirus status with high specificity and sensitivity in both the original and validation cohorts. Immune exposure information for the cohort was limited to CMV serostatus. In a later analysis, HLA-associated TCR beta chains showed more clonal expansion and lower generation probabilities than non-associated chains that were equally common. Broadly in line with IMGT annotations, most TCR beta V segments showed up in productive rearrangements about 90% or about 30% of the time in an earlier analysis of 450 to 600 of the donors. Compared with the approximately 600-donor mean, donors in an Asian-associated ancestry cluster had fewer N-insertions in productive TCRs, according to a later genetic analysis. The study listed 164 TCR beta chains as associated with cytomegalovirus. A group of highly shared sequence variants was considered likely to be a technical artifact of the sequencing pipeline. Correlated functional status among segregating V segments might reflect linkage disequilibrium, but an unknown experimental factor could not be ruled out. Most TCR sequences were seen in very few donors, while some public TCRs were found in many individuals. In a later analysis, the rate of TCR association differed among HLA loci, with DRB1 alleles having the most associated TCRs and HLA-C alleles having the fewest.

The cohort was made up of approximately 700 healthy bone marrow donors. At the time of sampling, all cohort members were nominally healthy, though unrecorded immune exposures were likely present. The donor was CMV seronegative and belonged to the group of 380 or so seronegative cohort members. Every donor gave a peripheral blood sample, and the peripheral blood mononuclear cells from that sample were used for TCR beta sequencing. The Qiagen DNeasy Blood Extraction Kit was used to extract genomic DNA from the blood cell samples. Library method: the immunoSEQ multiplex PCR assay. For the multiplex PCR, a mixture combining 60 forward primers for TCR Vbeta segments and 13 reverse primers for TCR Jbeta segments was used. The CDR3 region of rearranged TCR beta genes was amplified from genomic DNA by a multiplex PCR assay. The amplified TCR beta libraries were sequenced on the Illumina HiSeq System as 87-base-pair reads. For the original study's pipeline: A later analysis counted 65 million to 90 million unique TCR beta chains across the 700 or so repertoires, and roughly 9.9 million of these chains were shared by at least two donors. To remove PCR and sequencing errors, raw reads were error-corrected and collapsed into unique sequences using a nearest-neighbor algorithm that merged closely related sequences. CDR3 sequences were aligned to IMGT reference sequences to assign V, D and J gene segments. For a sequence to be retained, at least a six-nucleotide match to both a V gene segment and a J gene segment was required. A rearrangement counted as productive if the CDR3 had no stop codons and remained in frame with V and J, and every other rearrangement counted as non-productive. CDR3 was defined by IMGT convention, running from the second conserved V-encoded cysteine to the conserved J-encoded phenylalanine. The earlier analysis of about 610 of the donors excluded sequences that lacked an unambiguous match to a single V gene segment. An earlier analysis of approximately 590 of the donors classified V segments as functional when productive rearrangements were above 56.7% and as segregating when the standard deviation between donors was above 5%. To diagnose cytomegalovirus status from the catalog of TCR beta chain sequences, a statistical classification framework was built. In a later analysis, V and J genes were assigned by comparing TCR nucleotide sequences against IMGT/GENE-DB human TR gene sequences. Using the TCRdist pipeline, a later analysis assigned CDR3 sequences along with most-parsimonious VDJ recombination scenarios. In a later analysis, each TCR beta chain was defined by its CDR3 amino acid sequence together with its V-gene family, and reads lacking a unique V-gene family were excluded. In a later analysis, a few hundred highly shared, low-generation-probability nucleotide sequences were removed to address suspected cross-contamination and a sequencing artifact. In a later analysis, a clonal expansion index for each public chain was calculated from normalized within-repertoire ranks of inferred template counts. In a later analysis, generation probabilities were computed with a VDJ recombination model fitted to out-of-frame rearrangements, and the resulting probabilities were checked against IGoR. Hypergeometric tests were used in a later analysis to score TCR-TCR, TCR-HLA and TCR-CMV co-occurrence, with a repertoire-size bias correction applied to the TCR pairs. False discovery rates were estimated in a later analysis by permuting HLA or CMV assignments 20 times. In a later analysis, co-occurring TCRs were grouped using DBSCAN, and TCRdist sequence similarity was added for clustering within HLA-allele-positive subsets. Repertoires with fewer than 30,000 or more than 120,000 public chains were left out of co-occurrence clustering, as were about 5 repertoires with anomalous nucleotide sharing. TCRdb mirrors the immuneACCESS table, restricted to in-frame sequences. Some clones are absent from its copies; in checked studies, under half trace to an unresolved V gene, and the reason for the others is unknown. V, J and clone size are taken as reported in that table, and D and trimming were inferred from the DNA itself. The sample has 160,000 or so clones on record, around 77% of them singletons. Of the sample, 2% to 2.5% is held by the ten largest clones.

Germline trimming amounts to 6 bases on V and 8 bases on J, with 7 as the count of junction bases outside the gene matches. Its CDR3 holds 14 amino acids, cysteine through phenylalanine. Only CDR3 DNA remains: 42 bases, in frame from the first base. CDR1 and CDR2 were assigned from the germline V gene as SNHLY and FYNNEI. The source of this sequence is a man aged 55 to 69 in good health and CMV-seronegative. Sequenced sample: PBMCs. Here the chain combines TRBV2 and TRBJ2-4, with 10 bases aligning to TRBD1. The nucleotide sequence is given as TGTGCCAGCAGACGACAGGGGGCTCGGGACATTCAGTACTTC. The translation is CASRRQGARDIQYF. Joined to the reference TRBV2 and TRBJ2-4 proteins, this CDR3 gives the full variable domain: EPEVTQTPSHQVTQMGQEVILRCVPISNHLYFYWYRQILGQKVEFLVSFYNNEISEKSEIFDDQFSVERPDGSNFTLKIRSTKLEDSAMYFCASRRQGARDIQYFGAGTRLSVL.